This T cell receptor beta chain derives from a study of tumor-infiltrating lymphocytes in localized non-small cell lung cancer. General study points: Only some patients had TCR sequencing, depending on available tissue.

Only in-frame clones appear in the TCRdb table, and some are missing; sequencing was by immunoSEQ multiplex PCR. Here the sample spans 6,500 to 9,000 clones, roughly 63% being singletons. Concerning this clone itself: The antigen is undetermined.

Material: uninvolved lung tissue not adjacent to the tumor. The TCR sequence derives from a human donor with non-small cell lung cancer.

The CDR3 region has the DNA TGCGCCAGCAGCCTCGGGGTAACGAACACTGAAGCTTTCTTT. Its protein is CASSLGVTNTEAFF. V gene TRBV4-1 combines with J gene TRBJ1-1; D gene uncertain. The germline V gene encodes CDR1 MGHRA and CDR2 YSYEKL. The CDR3 contains 14 residues. V lost 4 bases and J lost 1, with 10 bases in between.